The T cell receptor (beta chain) described here comes from a study of cytomegalovirus exposure and HLA in healthy donors. Points from the study as a whole: Confirmation in vitro established that a few CMV-associated chains were specific for CMV antigens.

Germline V CDR1 and CDR2: MNHEY, SMNVEV (reference sequence). The length of the CDR3 is 15 residues. The V segment lost 5 bases and the J segment 6 bases; nucleotides outside the gene matches: 7. This table comes from immunoSEQ multiplex PCR, and its TCRdb copy is limited to in-frame clones, with some not included. The sample carries approximately 65,000 clones, roughly nine tenths recorded once. Turning to this clone: Its antigen is not identified.

Sequencing used PBMCs. The receptor's source is a man younger than 35 in good health and CMV-seronegative. The chain is built from TRBV27 and TRBJ2-7; 13 bases line up with TRBD2. The DNA for the CDR3 is TGTGCCAGCAGTCCAGGACTAGCGGGAGTCAGCGAGCAGTACTTC. It codes for CASSPGLAGVSEQYF.